This T cell receptor beta chain was documented in a study of Ad26.COV2.S vaccination and SARS-CoV-2 variants. Measured with immunoSEQ multiplex PCR; TCRdb has only the in-frame clones, and not every one. This table has about 680,000 clones, more than 80% appearing once. Described treatment: 15 to 20 received Ad26.COV2.S at low or high dose, single or two shots; five or six received placebo; per-sample allocation not given. Vaccine and placebo recipients were sampled on day 63 after the first injection. Germline CDR1 is MRHNA and CDR2 is SNTAGT. V was pared by 7 bases and J by 7 bases, with 12 bases of the junction left unmatched. The CDR3 spans 15 residues.

The receptor was derived from a person between 18 and 65 years old who received the Ad26.COV2.S COVID-19 vaccine or a placebo. Material: peripheral blood, obtained in a trial of Ad26.COV2.S vaccine versus placebo. This chain joins TRBV6-4 and TRBJ2-1; the match to TRBD2 covers 8 bases. The CDR3 spells CASNVAGGSWNEQFF. DNA of the CDR3: TGTGCCAGCAATGTGGCGGGAGGCTCGTGGAATGAGCAGTTCTTC.